This TCR beta chain was found in a study of long-term antiretroviral therapy in people with HIV. Whole-study results and caveats: Versus controls, repertoires in people with HIV had narrower CDR3 length ranges.

CDR1 is GTSNPN and CDR2 is SVGIG in the germline V gene (reference sequence). The junction had 2 bases not matched to a gene; V was cut back by 0 bases and J by 6 bases. The CDR3 sequence is 14 residues long. This clone was counted a single time. Its specificity is not known. The United States was where all participants with HIV were treated. The content of samples before DNA extraction was roughly 1-10 million cryopreserved PBMC. Version v3.0 of the immunoSEQ assay was performed at survey level. Method: immunoSEQ multiplex PCR; TCRdb's copy keeps in-frame clones and lacks some. The data contain some 20,000 clones, roughly nine tenths of them singletons.

The V gene is TRBV30, the J gene TRBJ2-2; 9 bases line up with TRBD1. The source material was unsorted PBMCs, sampled 4.2 years after starting antiretroviral therapy. The clonotype originates from a man aged 50 to 59 with HIV. The CDR3 loop reads CAWSVGQGSGELFF. The CDR3 bases are TGTGCCTGGAGTGTAGGACAGGGGTCCGGGGAGCTGTTTTTT.